This TCR beta chain appears in the sequencing data of a study of blood T cell repertoires in COVID-19 (dated by TCRdb to 2018 to 2020). As for the study more broadly: Samples from collaborators originated in the United States, Italy and Spain and spanned both the acute and convalescent phases of COVID-19. Where available, HLA class I and class II types were obtained from metadata supplied by the sample provider rather than from assay-based typing. The dataset comprised deeply sampled blood TCRbeta repertoires from subjects exposed to, actively infected with, or recovered from COVID-19. A de-identified subject ID, COVID-19 status, age in years and sex were almost always included in the sample metadata. Samples were obtained from the ongoing ImmuneRACE study (first 160 participants) and from over a thousand subjects provided by 6 global collaborators. The material from the prospective study consisted of cDNA or gDNA derived from T cells, B-cell-depleted T cells, or PBMCs. The repertoires were released in a freely available public database meant as a resource for research on the immune response to SARS-CoV-2. Study-wide conclusions, independent of this receptor: The amount of clinical and demographic metadata varied by source and participant and was provided uncurated.

The collaborating institutions used their own protocols to collect whole blood in K2EDTA tubes. Collaborator samples were shipped for TCRbeta analysis as frozen whole blood, isolated PBMCs, or DNA extracted from either sample type. The CDR3 goes from the cysteine to the phenylalanine over 14 residues. The only DNA kept is the CDR3, 42 bases in frame from the first base. Reading the germline V gene gives CDR1 SGHRS and CDR2 YFSETQ. After removal of 0 bases from V and 3 bases from J, the junction retains 0 bases not matched to a gene. This clone was seen only a few times. No cognate antigen has been identified for it. Base qualities were left out, and no much larger clone turns up one base away. The immunoSEQ Assay, a bias-controlled multiplex PCR, was used to amplify TCRbeta CDR3 regions from genomic DNA. The paper's data handling went like this. Within the assay, amplification of reference gene primers was used to estimate how many nucleated cells each sample contained. Sequence reads were collapsed and filtered to measure the absolute abundance of every unique TCRbeta CDR3 rearrangement. For each sample, productive Simpson clonality was calculated as the square root of Simpson's diversity index over productive rearrangements. This immuneACCESS table, as held by TCRdb, lists in-frame sequences with V and J called but not all clones. Of the missing ones, under half trace to an unresolved V gene in checked studies; the others have no known cause. The V and J calls and the clone size are those of that table, but D and trimming were determined from the DNA. Present in this sample are about 210,000 clones, around 91% of which were seen just once. Of the sample, more than 4.5% is held by the ten largest clones.

The sample was peripheral blood. Recombination joined TRBV5-1 with TRBJ2-5; TRBD1 matches 9 bases in the middle. The TCR originated in a woman aged 40 to 50 with acute or convalescent COVID-19. The CDR3 in this case is CASSLGTGEETQYF. The sequence in DNA is TGCGCCAGCAGCTTGGGGACAGGGGAAGAGACCCAGTACTTC.